The text below deals with one T cell receptor (beta chain). It has no known antigen specificity. The sample holds no much larger clone one base away, and base qualities are not on file. This entry is derived from a study of T cell responses to AZD1222 COVID-19 vaccine (dated by TCRdb to the early 2020s). About the full investigation: TCR sequencing was performed for 230 to 250 trial participants, of whom about 200 were given two doses of AZD1222 and around 26 were given two doses of MenACWY control vaccine. Enrollment into the trials was organized by age into subgroups of 18-55, 56-69 and 70-plus years, and those subgroups contained roughly 150, 30 and 60 TCR-sequenced participants, respectively. Points the paper makes about the study in general: Conclusions about previously exposed vaccinees were limited because only six or seven AZD1222 recipients were SARS-CoV-2 seropositive at baseline. The 56-69-year group was small, and its depth increase did not reach significance, likely because of low power. Because no day 14 peak-response samples were available, repertoires were characterized only after the peak T cell response. Epitopes outside the regions mutated in the B.1.351 and B.1.1.7 variants were reportedly recognized by nearly half of the unique spike-specific TCRs. The vaccine-associated CD4 TCRs covered the entire spike protein, and the dominant responses fell in regions 160-218 and 743-854. Participants were mostly white British, with more females than males. The authors suggested clonal diversity may have been underestimated. After two AZD1222 doses, both the breadth and the depth of spike-specific TCRs were significantly higher than at day 0 and than in MenACWY recipients.

Taken with the paper, the label for time point translates to: about 28 days (+/-7) after the second vaccine dose. AZD1222 recipients with second doses at about 4 weeks or about 12 weeks were pooled, because spike-specific TCR depth and breadth did not differ between schedules. Vaccinee samples came from UK trials COV001 and COV002, including a single-blind randomized controlled phase 2/3 trial of AZD1222 (ChAdOx1 nCoV-19) in healthy adults. Trial participant PBMC samples were collected at day 0 and day 28 after the second dose for TCRbeta chain sequencing. The CDR3 regions of human TCRbeta chains were analyzed by immunosequencing. Per the source publication's procedure: Repertoire TCRs were matched against a reference library of SARS-CoV-2-specific TCRs generated with the MIRA antigen-specificity platform. Breadth was defined as the fraction of unique TCRs that were SARS-CoV-2-associated. Depth was defined as the fraction of total T cells that were SARS-CoV-2-associated. Using the MIRA data, each spike-specific TCR was mapped to the spike region that the TCR reacts to and placed in a CD4 or CD8 class. Log10-transformed breadth and depth values were compared by one-way ANOVA with Sidak's multiple comparisons tests. TCRdb stores this immuneACCESS table with in-frame sequences only. Part of the clones is absent; in the studies checked, under half of the shortfall reflects unresolved V genes, and no reason is known for the rest. V, J and clone size were drawn from that table, and D and trimming were deduced from the DNA. The sample table contains roughly 80,000 clones; only one count was recorded for about nine tenths of them. About 3.5% of the sample belongs to the ten largest clones.

The clonotype was recovered from an adult who received the AZD1222 COVID-19 vaccine. The material was peripheral blood, obtained 28 days after the second AZD1222 dose.

The nucleotides read TGCGCCAGCAGGGACAGCTCAGGACGGAGGAGACTAAATTCACCCCTCCACTTT. Translation gives CASRDSSGRRRLNSPLHF. Recombination joined TRBV5-1 with TRBJ1-6; the D gene is possibly TRBD1, with 6 bases matching. CDR1 and CDR2 are read off the germline V gene as SGHRS and YFSETQ. V and J are truncated by 5 bases and 7 bases respectively, leaving an intervening sequence of 25 bases. The CDR3 sequence holds 18 residues, the cysteine and phenylalanine included. Kept here is only the CDR3 DNA, which spans 54 bases and is read in frame from base 1.